A single sample gave rise to the 15 T cell receptor beta chains below, sequenced in a study of T cell changes during pregnancy in multiple sclerosis. Measured with immunoSEQ multiplex PCR; TCRdb has only the in-frame clones, and not every one. The sample includes about 40,000 clones, around 93% of them seen just once. This material consisted of CD4+ T cells from peripheral blood mononuclear cells, taken in the first trimester of pregnancy. The receptors derive from a female donor with multiple sclerosis, enrolled in a pregnancy study.

The CDR3 protein is CASSVPAGPGELFF. CDR3 in DNA: TGTGCCAGCAGCGTTCCCGCGGGGCCCGGGGAGCTGTTTTTT. The genes are TRBV9 and TRBJ2-2; D may be TRBD2 (6 bases). Trimming pared 2 bases from V and 6 bases from J, leaving 11 bases between. The CDR3 runs 14 residues. CDR1 is SGDLS, CDR2 YYNGEE, per germline.

The V and J genes are TRBV28 and TRBJ1-2; no reliable D call. The V gene lost 6 bases and the J gene lost 2 bases, with 10 bases spanning the gap. Per germline, CDR1 MDHEN and CDR2 SYDVKM. The CDR3 spans 13 residues. CDR3 sequence: CASSTHMNYGYTF. The DNA for the CDR3 is TGTGCCAGCAGCACTCATATGAACTATGGCTACACCTTC.

The gene calls are TRBV10-2 and TRBJ1-5, with 8 positions matching TRBD1. The germline V gene has CDR1 WSHSY and CDR2 SAAADI. The CDR3 runs to 17 residues. V shed 5 bases, J shed 3 bases, and the junction held 12 bases outside the gene matches. CDR3 amino acids: CASSQTVDRDYNQPQHF. The CDR3 DNA sequence: TGCGCCAGCAGTCAGACGGTGGACAGGGATTACAATCAGCCCCAGCATTTT.

The chain employs TRBV19 and TRBJ2-3; TRBD2 matches 13 bases. V lost 5 bases to trimming and J lost 9 bases; unmatched junction nucleotides: 17. The V gene's germline CDR1 is LNHDA and CDR2 SQIVND (reference sequence). CDR3 length equals 18 residues. In DNA form, the CDR3 reads TGTGCCAGTAGTTCGACCGGGACTAGCGGGGTCAAGGGGATGACGCAGTATTTT. It encodes CASSSTGTSGVKGMTQYF.

The rearrangement links TRBV13 to TRBJ1-1; 7 bases align to TRBD1. The CDR3 spans 17 residues. Germline-derived CDR1 and CDR2 are PRHDT and FYEKMQ (reference sequence). Unmatched junction bases numbered 16, after V lost 6 bases and J lost 3 bases. CDR3 in amino acids: CASRPRVPTGMYTEAFF. The CDR3 DNA follows: TGTGCCAGCAGGCCTAGGGTTCCGACAGGGATGTACACTGAAGCTTTCTTT.

V gene TRBV11-2 combines with J gene TRBJ2-3; D gene uncertain. Germline V gene data show CDR1 as SGHAT and CDR2 as FQNNGV. This CDR3 has 12 residues. V was clipped by 5 bases and J by 0 bases, with 3 bases between them. The CDR3 nucleotides are TGTGCCAGCAGCCCAAGCACAGATACGCAGTATTTT. Translated, it gives CASSPSTDTQYF.

The V gene is TRBV10-3, the J gene TRBJ1-5; 7 bases fit TRBD1. The CDR3 is made up of 14 amino acids. With 6 bases clipped from V and 12 bases from J, the junction kept 14 bases outside the gene matches. In germline, CDR1 is ENHRY, CDR2 SYGVKD. In DNA form, the CDR3 reads TGTGCCATCAGGGCAGACAGGGCTTCCCCCTACCAGCATTTT. Translated, it gives CAIRADRASPYQHF.

This chain connects TRBV5-1 to TRBJ1-1; D possibly corresponds to TRBD1 (5 bases). V was cut by 7 bases and J by 5 bases, with 18 bases left in between. CDR3 size: 14 residues. CDR1 and CDR2 (germline): SGHRS, YFSETQ. The CDR3, as DNA: TGCGCCAGCGCCCCGAGGTCGGGGGTGACTGAAGCTTTCTTT. This sequence encodes CASAPRSGVTEAFF.

The V and J genes are TRBV19 and TRBJ1-3; tentative D call: TRBD1 (5 bases). The germline CDR1 and CDR2 sequences are LNHDA and SQIVND (reference sequence). Trimming pared 8 bases from V and 8 bases from J, leaving 13 bases between. The CDR3 has 12 amino acids. DNA for the CDR3: TGTGCCAGTCAGGGCCTAATGGACACCATATATTTT. Translated: CASQGLMDTIYF. The full variable domain, completed using reference TRBV19 and TRBJ1-3, is DGGITQSPKYLFRKEGQNVTLSCEQNLNHDAMYWYRQDPGQGLRLIYYSQIVNDFQKGDIAEGYSVSREKKESFPLTVTSAQKNPTAFYLCASQGLMDTIYFGEGSWLTVV.

The rearrangement uses TRBV7-2 and TRBJ2-7; tentatively, D is TRBD2 (5 bases). The germline gives CDR1 SGHTA, CDR2 FQGNSA. Trimming stripped 5 bases from V and 7 bases from J, with 15 bases between. This CDR3 is built from 13 residues. The CDR3 sequence is CASSLGLEREQYF. DNA for the CDR3: TGTGCCAGCAGCCTCGGACTGGAAAGGGAGCAGTACTTC.

This clone was seen a single time. The chain joins TRBV7-8 to TRBJ1-2; weak D call: TRBD1 (6 bases). Germline V gene sequence: CDR1 SGHVS, CDR2 FQNEAQ. The CDR3 is 15 residues long. V was cut by 7 bases and J by 8 bases, with 23 bases left in between. Here the CDR3 reads CASILQGRGAGGYTF. Here the CDR3 DNA reads TGTGCCAGCATTCTCCAGGGGAGGGGCGCGGGGGGCTACACCTTC.

The gene calls are TRBV18 and TRBJ2-5, with D hard to call. Trimming shortened V by 3 bases and J by 2 bases, and 10 bases separated the two germline ends. The CDR3 has 14 amino acids. CDR1 is KGHSH and CDR2 is LQKENI in the germline V gene. The CDR3 nucleotides read TGTGCCAGCTCACCTCCCCAGTCGCAAGAGACCCAGTACTTC. This encodes CASSPPQSQETQYF.

The V call is TRBV18, the J call TRBJ2-7; 9 nucleotides agree with TRBD1. Germline CDR1 and CDR2: KGHSH and LQKENI. The V segment lost 3 bases and the J segment 2 bases; nucleotides outside the gene matches: 5. CDR3 length: 15 residues. DNA for the CDR3: TGTGCCAGCTCACCCGACAGGGGGACCCCCTACGAGCAGTACTTC. Translated, it gives CASSPDRGTPYEQYF. The entire variable domain, with the rest obtained from reference TRBV18 and TRBJ2-7, is as follows: NAGVMQNPRHLVRRRGQEARLRCSPMKGHSHVYWYRQLPEEGLKFMVYLQKENIIDESGMPKERFSAEFPKEGPSILRIQQVVRGDSAAYFCASSPDRGTPYEQYFGPGTRLTVT.

The genes are TRBV6-4 and TRBJ1-1; tentative D call: TRBD1 (6 bases). V was trimmed by 2 bases and J by 5 bases, leaving 21 bases between them. This CDR3 region has 17 residues. Germline CDR1 and CDR2: MRHNA and SNTAGT. CDR3 sequence: CASSDPAGVQGATEAFF. CDR3 nucleotides: TGTGCCAGCAGTGACCCGGCCGGCGTACAGGGAGCAACTGAAGCTTTCTTT.

This clone has a single count. The V call is TRBV29-1, the J call TRBJ1-2, with 7 bases aligning to TRBD1. Germline CDR1 is SQVTM and CDR2 is ANQGSEA. The CDR3 consists of 13 residues. J lost 3 bases, V lost 6 bases, and 7 bases had no gene match. CDR3 in amino acids: CSVLDRADYGYTF. The CDR3 DNA sequence: TGCAGCGTCCTTGACAGGGCAGACTATGGCTACACCTTC. Full variable domain (remainder filled in from reference TRBV29-1 and TRBJ1-2): SAVISQKPSRDICQRGTSLTIQCQVDSQVTMMFWYRQQPGQSLTLIATANQGSEATYESGFVIDKFPISRPNLTFSTLTVSNMSPEDSSIYLCSVLDRADYGYTFGSGTRLTVV.